The clone carrying this TCR beta chain was picked up one time. The protocol was immunoSEQ multiplex PCR, while the TCRdb copy is restricted to in-frame clones and leaves out a portion. The table includes some 60,000 clones, roughly nine tenths detected once. This record comes from a study of PD-1 blockade in classical Hodgkin lymphoma. Per the germline V gene, CDR1 is LNHNV and CDR2 is YYDKDF (reference sequence). This CDR3 is 15 amino acids long. Trimming shortened V by 4 bases and J by 4 bases, and 17 bases separated the two germline ends. After autologous stem cell transplantation all patients relapsed, and prior brentuximab vedotin exposure differed between cohorts.

The input for sequencing was peripheral blood mononuclear cells (PBMCs), taken at baseline. The chain recombines TRBV15 with TRBJ2-7, with D possibly matching TRBD1 (6 bases). This clonotype originated in a human donor with classical Hodgkin lymphoma. CDR3: CATSTGAGVLYEQYF. The CDR3 DNA follows: TGTGCCACCAGCACCGGGGCAGGGGTGTTGTACGAGCAGTACTTC.